Listed here are 27 T cell receptor beta chains from one sample, sequenced in a study of blood T cell repertoires in COVID-19 (TCRdb year 2020). The library came from the immunoSEQ multiplex PCR assay. Here the immuneACCESS table is served through TCRdb, limited to in-frame sequences with V and J called. Missing clones are a known gap in these copies; in checked studies unresolved V genes cover under half, and the rest lacks a known reason. The sample table shows approximately 52,000 clones, and approximately 86% are seen once. The ten largest make up roughly 1.3% of the sample. Material: peripheral blood. The receptors were gathered from a man aged 55-75 years with acute or convalescent COVID-19.

This chain's CDR3 is CASSGRRDSWLEADTQYF. The CDR3 DNA follows: TGCGCCAGCAGTGGCCGACGGGACTCTTGGTTGGAGGCAGATACGCAGTATTTT. This chain connects TRBV10-1 to TRBJ2-3, with a weak D call TRBD2 (6 bases). Germline V CDR1 and CDR2: WNHNN, SYGVQD (reference sequence). There are 18 residues in the CDR3. V was pared by 4 bases and J by 4 bases, with 24 bases between.

This clone has just one count. The V and J genes are TRBV6-6 and TRBJ2-2; 8 nucleotides line up with TRBD1. Per the germline V gene, CDR1 is MNHNY and CDR2 is SVGAGI (reference sequence). The J segment lost 5 bases and the V segment lost 6 bases, leaving 5 bases of the junction unmatched. This CDR3 is built from 14 residues. The CDR3 loop reads CASRPQGGTGELFF. As DNA, the CDR3 is TGTGCCAGCAGGCCACAGGGGGGAACCGGGGAGCTGTTTTTT.

This sequence joins TRBV18 and TRBJ2-7, with D possibly TRBD2 on 6 matching bases. Germline assignment: CDR1 KGHSH and CDR2 LQKENI. There are 17 residues in the CDR3. The V end lost 3 bases, the J end lost 9 bases, and 27 bases lay between the germline ends. CDR3 nucleotides: TGTGCCAGCTCACCCGTGGAGGGTACCTCTGCGGGTTGGGGGCAGTACTTC. Its protein product is CASSPVEGTSAGWGQYF.

The gene calls are TRBV24-1 and TRBJ2-5; TRBD1 agrees at 7 bases. The CDR3 is 16 residues long. J gave up 5 bases and V 4 bases, and 12 bases lay outside the gene matches. CDR1 KGHDR and CDR2 SFDVKD come from the germline V gene. The CDR3: CATSDSTTGIMETQYF. The CDR3 nucleotides are TGTGCCACCAGTGACTCCACGACAGGGATAATGGAGACCCAGTACTTC.

The V call is TRBV9, the J call TRBJ2-6, with 8 bases matching TRBD2. Germline V gene lookup returns CDR1 SGDLS and CDR2 YYNGEE. This CDR3 region has 17 residues. V shed 0 bases, J shed 2 bases, and the junction held 4 bases outside the gene matches. This CDR3 reads CASSVEAGGTGANVLTF. The CDR3 nucleotides are TGTGCCAGCAGCGTAGAGGCGGGAGGTACTGGGGCCAACGTCCTGACTTTC.

V usage is TRBV5-1 and J usage is TRBJ1-4; a possible D gene is TRBD1 (5 bases). Germline CDR1 SGHRS, CDR2 YFSETQ. This CDR3 comprises 12 residues. Trimming took 5 bases from V and 10 from J, leaving 12 bases between them. DNA of the CDR3: TGCGCCAGCAGTTATGACCAGGGAAAACTGTTTTTT. Its translation is CASSYDQGKLFF.

The genes are TRBV27 and TRBJ1-5; TRBD1 agrees at 12 bases. The germline CDR1 and CDR2 sequences are MNHEY and SMNVEV (reference sequence). Trimming at V came to 0 bases and at J to 6 bases, leaving 0 bases not matched to a gene. CDR3 length equals 15 residues. As DNA, the CDR3 is TGTGCCAGCAGTTTATCGGGACAGGGGGCTCAGCCCCAGCATTTT. This gives the protein CASSLSGQGAQPQHF.

The V and J genes are TRBV24-1 and TRBJ2-1, with 7 bases matching TRBD1. V shed 3 bases and J 6 bases; nucleotides not matched to a gene: 4. The CDR3 is made up of 14 amino acids. Germline CDR1 reads KGHDR; CDR2 reads SFDVKD. CDR3 amino acids: CATSDPTGLNEQFF. The CDR3 nucleotides are TGTGCCACCAGTGATCCGACAGGGCTCAATGAGCAGTTCTTC.

The chain recombines TRBV11-2 with TRBJ2-5; no reliable D call. V lost 5 bases and J 2 bases, leaving 12 bases between the germline ends. Per germline, CDR1 SGHAT and CDR2 FQNNGV. CDR3 length equals 14 residues. The CDR3 DNA follows: TGTGCCAGCAGCATATCCTGGGCACAAGAGACCCAGTACTTC. Its protein product is CASSISWAQETQYF.

V gene TRBV10-2 combines with J gene TRBJ2-1, with TRBD2 matching 9 bases. The CDR3 runs to 16 residues. J was trimmed by 3 bases and V by 3 bases; bases with no gene match: 6. Germline V lookup: CDR1 WSHSY, CDR2 SAAADI. The CDR3 region has the DNA TGCGCCAGCAGTGACCTAGGGACTAGCAGCTACAATGAGCAGTTCTTC. It yields the protein CASSDLGTSSYNEQFF.

CDR3 nucleotides: TGCAGTCCCTTTAACTACGAGCAGTACTTC. Translation: CSPFNYEQYF. This chain joins TRBV20-1 and TRBJ2-7; no firm D call. The CDR3 has 10 amino acids. Germline V lookup: CDR1 DFQATT, CDR2 SNEGSKA (reference sequence). V lost 8 bases to trimming and J lost 3 bases, with 8 bases between them.

The chain has TRBV11-3 and TRBJ1-1, with TRBD1 matching over 9 bases. This CDR3 contains 15 residues. Trimming at V came to 5 bases and at J to 3 bases, leaving 7 bases not matched to a gene. Looked up from germline, CDR1 is SGHNT and CDR2 is YENEEA. CDR3: CASSPRTGEDTEAFF. The CDR3 DNA reads TGTGCCAGCAGCCCCCGGACAGGGGAGGACACTGAAGCTTTCTTT.

The chain employs TRBV28 and TRBJ2-2; D is undetermined. The CDR3 is 14 residues long. V was trimmed by 6 bases and J by 4 bases, leaving 12 bases between them. Per germline, CDR1 MDHEN and CDR2 SYDVKM. Here the CDR3 reads CASSRTRVTGELFF. As DNA, the CDR3 is TGTGCCAGCAGCCGAACCCGGGTCACCGGGGAGCTGTTTTTT.

This clone was counted a few times. This chain uses TRBV5-4 with TRBJ1-1, with D unclear. Trimming removed 6 bases from V and 6 bases from J, with 21 bases in between. The germline gives CDR1 SGHNT, CDR2 YYREEE (reference sequence). The CDR3 sequence is 15 residues long. The CDR3 is CASILSGSPGAEAFF. CDR3 DNA sequence: TGTGCCAGCATCCTTTCGGGGTCCCCCGGCGCTGAAGCTTTCTTT. The complete variable domain, with remaining parts taken from reference TRBV5-4 and TRBJ1-1, reads ETGVTQSPTHLIKTRGQQVTLRCSSQSGHNTVSWYQQALGQGPQFIFQYYREEENGRGNFPPRFSGLQFPNYSSELNVNALELDDSALYLCASILSGSPGAEAFFGQGTRLTVV.

The CDR3: CATSDLAGQGKINEQFF. The CDR3 DNA reads TGTGCCACCAGTGATTTGGCGGGACAGGGTAAAATCAATGAGCAGTTCTTC. V gene TRBV24-1 combines with J gene TRBJ2-1; 9 nucleotides line up with TRBD1. V lost 0 bases and J lost 6; bases outside the gene matches: 8. The germline V gene has CDR1 KGHDR and CDR2 SFDVKD. The CDR3 spans 17 residues.

This chain links TRBV4-2 with TRBJ2-6; no clear D gene. Germline loops: CDR1 LGHNA, CDR2 YNFKEQ. The germline V and J ends were trimmed by 1 base and 0 bases, with 7 bases remaining between them. The CDR3 extends over 16 amino acids. The CDR3: CASSQGQNSGANVLTF. The CDR3 bases are TGTGCCAGCAGCCAAGGACAAAACTCTGGGGCCAACGTCCTGACTTTC.

The V call is TRBV6-2 or TRBV6-3, the J call TRBJ1-5, with a tentative D call TRBD1 (5 bases). V shed 6 bases and J shed 7 bases, with 13 bases lying between them. The length of the CDR3 is 13 residues. CDR1 and CDR2 (germline): MNHEY, SVGEGT. In DNA form, the CDR3 reads TGTGCCAGCAGCTCAGACAGAAGGCAGCCCCAGCATTTT. Protein product: CASSSDRRQPQHF.

The chain couples TRBV11-1 to TRBJ2-1, with TRBD2 as a possible D gene (6 bases). The CDR3 is 14 residues long. V was shortened by 4 bases and J by 1 base, with 8 bases between the two germline ends. Germline CDR1 is SGHAT and CDR2 is FQDESV (reference sequence). The CDR3 sequence is CASSWGGSYNEQFF. In DNA, the CDR3 is TGTGCCAGCAGCTGGGGAGGATCCTACAATGAGCAGTTCTTC.

The chain combines TRBV4-1 with TRBJ1-1; the match to TRBD1 covers 7 bases. Trimming removed 4 bases from V and 4 bases from J; junction bases left unmatched: 9. Germline V gene data show CDR1 as MGHRA and CDR2 as YSYEKL. The CDR3 length is 15 residues. The CDR3: CASSPRDRDLTEAFF. The CDR3 nucleotides read TGCGCCAGCAGCCCGAGGGACAGAGACCTCACTGAAGCTTTCTTT.

This chain joins TRBV5-1 and TRBJ2-1; a weak D match, TRBD1 (6 bases). Looked up from germline, CDR1 is SGHRS and CDR2 is YFSETQ. With 2 bases removed from V and 5 bases from J, the gap between germline ends came to 8 bases. CDR3 length: 13 amino acids. CDR3 sequence reads: CASSLGQHNEQFF. The DNA of the CDR3 is TGCGCCAGCAGCTTAGGACAGCACAATGAGCAGTTCTTC. Combining the CDR3 with reference TRBV5-1 and TRBJ2-1 gives the whole variable domain KAGVTQTPRYLIKTRGQQVTLSCSPISGHRSVSWYQQTPGQGLQFLFEYFSETQRNKGNFPGRFSGRQFSNSRSEMNVSTLELGDSALYLCASSLGQHNEQFFGPGTRLTVL.

This rearrangement joins TRBV28 to TRBJ2-7; D might be TRBD1 (6 bases). Deletions cut 3 bases from V and 0 bases from J, with 6 bases between. The CDR3 sequence is 13 residues long. The germline V gene has CDR1 MDHEN and CDR2 SYDVKM. For the CDR3, the DNA is TGTGCCAGCAGTTTGGACAGCTCCTACGAGCAGTACTTC. Amino acids: CASSLDSSYEQYF.

This clone turned up a few times. The J gene is TRBJ2-2, the V gene TRBV7-9, with TRBD1 matching 7 bases. There are 17 residues in the CDR3. V was pared by 3 bases and J by 0 bases, with 7 bases of the junction left unmatched. From germline, CDR1 is SEHNR and CDR2 FQNEAQ (reference sequence). CDR3 sequence: CASSFPQQGPNTGELFF. In nucleotides, the CDR3 is TGTGCCAGCAGCTTTCCCCAACAGGGGCCGAACACCGGGGAGCTGTTTTTT.

V usage is TRBV5-5 and J usage is TRBJ1-2; tentatively, D is TRBD1 (5 bases). This CDR3 has 16 amino acids. Germline values: CDR1 SGHKS, CDR2 YYEKEE (reference sequence). V was cut by 1 base and J by 0 bases, with 13 bases left in between. The CDR3 DNA reads as TGTGCCAGCAGCTTGAAGGTTGCGACAGCTAACTATGGCTACACCTTC. Protein sequence: CASSLKVATANYGYTF.

This clone has only a few counts. This chain links TRBV29-1 with TRBJ2-3; 7 bases align to TRBD1. Germline CDR1 is SQVTM and CDR2 is ANQGSEA. The junction had 12 bases not matched to a gene; V was cut back by 4 bases and J by 2 bases. This CDR3 has 16 amino acids. CDR3 DNA sequence: TGCAGCGTTGCGGGCGTCCCGGGACAGTCCACAGATACGCAGTATTTT. Protein: CSVAGVPGQSTDTQYF.

This clone has only a few counts. The chain links TRBV6-5 to TRBJ1-5, with 7 bases fitting TRBD1. The length of the CDR3 is 13 residues. The germline CDR1 and CDR2 sequences are MNHEY and SVGAGI. Trimming took 8 bases from V and 5 from J; bases not matched to a gene: 6. Here the CDR3 DNA reads TGTGCCAGCTCGACAGGGCAGTATCAGCCCCAGCATTTT. Protein product: CASSTGQYQPQHF.

V usage is TRBV6-1 and J usage is TRBJ1-5; 8 bases map to TRBD1. Germline CDR1 MNHNS, CDR2 SASEGT. CDR3 size: 15 residues. The V and J ends lost 3 bases and 4 bases, in that order; junction bases with no gene match: 5. CDR3 DNA sequence: TGTGCCAGCAGTGAGGCAGGGGGCGCGAATCAGCCCCAGCATTTT. It specifies CASSEAGGANQPQHF.

This chain joins TRBV5-8 and TRBJ1-5; D gene uncertain. The CDR3 contains 13 residues. Between the trimmed V and J ends, which lost 5 bases and 0 bases, there was a span of 6 bases. Looked up from germline, CDR1 is SGHTS and CDR2 is YDEGEE. The CDR3: CASSRDSNQPQHF. The CDR3 DNA reads as TGTGCCAGCAGTAGAGATAGCAATCAGCCCCAGCATTTT.